This T cell receptor beta chain is drawn from a study of T cells in localized non-small cell lung cancer. Germline assignment: CDR1 MNHNS and CDR2 SASEGT. V lost 6 bases, J lost 3 bases, and 6 bases lay in between. This CDR3 comprises 11 residues. The study, taken as a whole, reports: An association was observed between higher blood T cell density and longer overall survival. Median detection of top 100 tumor clones in adjacent lung was approximately 50 clones. Adjacent uninvolved lung had the highest clonality, suggesting focused antigen responses.

Here immunoSEQ multiplex PCR was the method, and the copy in TCRdb shows in-frame clones only, minus some. The sample lists more than 15,000 clones, around 89% occurring once. In the case of this clone: Antigen: not known.

The sequences come from peripheral blood, collected before any cancer treatment. The gene calls are TRBV6-1 and TRBJ2-7; weak D call: TRBD1 (6 bases). The receptor's source is a male donor older than 55 with stage II squamous cell lung carcinoma. The CDR3: CASRDSYEQYF. DNA of the CDR3: TGTGCCAGCAGGGACAGCTACGAGCAGTACTTC.